This is a list of T cell receptor beta chains from one sample in a study of CD8+CD57+ T cells in acquired aplastic anemia. Each CDR3 protein is one row after TCRdb ran MiXCR on the reads. The sample lists over 150,000 distinct CDR3 sequences; nearly 65% were seen once. Sequencing used sorted CD4+, CD8+, or CD8+CD57+ T cells (not recorded which) from PBMCs. The receptors here all came from a human donor with aplastic anemia. The CDR3 runs from the conserved cysteine through the conserved F or W. A D gene is named only where the DNA matches it firmly. Some rows mark clone size as missing; the rest say once, few, many or name a class of expanded clone.

TRBV16,many,NA,TRBJ1-5,TGTGCCAGCAGCCACTCAATTCAGCCCCAGCATTTT,CASSHSIQPQHF
TRBV14,once,TRBD2,TRBJ2-7,TGTGCCAGCAGCCCGTCCGGGGACTACTACTCCTACGAGCAGTACTTC,CASSPSGDYYSYEQYF
TRBV9,few,NA,TRBJ1-2,TGTGCCAGCAGCGAGGGGACCAACTATGGCTACACCTTC,CASSEGTNYGYTF
TRBV15,NA,TRBD1,TRBJ2-3,TGTGCCACCAGCAGACGACAGGGGGCAGATACGCAGTATTTT,CATSRRQGADTQYF
TRBV4-1,once,NA,TRBJ2-6,TGCGCCAGCAGCCCCCCGCTGAAGGCACAGGGGAGGACTGGGGCCAACGTCCTGACTTTC,CASSPPLKAQGRTGANVLTF
TRBV5-1,NA,TRBD1,TRBJ1-3,TGCGCCAGCAGCCATGGACAGGGGGCTGGAAACACCATATATTTT,CASSHGQGAGNTIYF
TRBV10-3,NA,NA,TRBJ1-1,TGTGCCATCAGAGAAACAGGCGGGGTGACTGAAGCTTTCTTT,CAIRETGGVTEAFF
TRBV2,few,NA,TRBJ1-1,TGTGCCAGCAGCCCAGTTCAGGACGCTTTCTTT,CASSPVQDAFF
TRBV24-1,NA,TRBD1,TRBJ1-1,TGTGCCACCAGTGTTGCCAGACAGGGAAGGACTGAAGCTTTCTTT,CATSVARQGRTEAFF
TRBV7-8,few,TRBD1,TRBJ2-2,TGTGCCAGCAGTGTGAGGGACAGGAACACCGGGGAGCTGTTTTTT,CASSVRDRNTGELFF
TRBV15,NA,TRBD1,TRBJ2-1,TGTGCCACCAGCAGAGAGACAGGGTTCAATGAGCAGTTCTTC,CATSRETGFNEQFF
TRBV7-8,once,NA,TRBJ1-1,TGTGCCAGCAGCCCCGACAGCAACACTGAAGCTTCCTTT,CASSPDSNTEASF
TRBV20-1,once,TRBD2,TRBJ2-2,TGCAGTGCTAGGGGGGGACTAGTCACCGGGGAGCTGTTTTTT,CSARGGLVTGELFF
TRBV7-9,NA,NA,TRBJ2-7,TGTGCCAGCAGCCCAGGCGGGCGGTTTCAGTACTTC,CASSPGGRFQYF
TRBV24-1,few,NA,TRBJ1-4,TGTGCCACCAGTGATTGGGGTGAAAAACTGTTTTTT,CATSDWGEKLFF
TRBV20-1,NA,TRBD1,TRBJ2-3,TGCAGTGGACAGGGGTCAGATACGCAGTATTTT,CSGQGSDTQYF
TRBV7-9,NA,NA,TRBJ2-1,TGTGCCAGCAGCTCAAGGGTGGCAGGGAGGAACAATGAGCAGTTCTTC,CASSSRVAGRNNEQFF
TRBV7-2,NA,NA,TRBJ2-3,TGTGCCAGCAGCTTCCAGGGGCTATACAATGAGCAGTATTTT,CASSFQGLYNEQYF
TRBV27,NA,TRBD2,TRBJ2-1,TGTGCCAGCTGCTCCCCTAGCGGGAGGGCCTACAATGAGCAGTTCTTC,CASCSPSGRAYNEQFF
TRBV6-5,once,NA,TRBJ1-2,TGTGCCAGCAGTTACACAGGAACGAGGGGCTACACCTTC,CASSYTGTRGYTF
TRBV2,NA,NA,TRBJ1-4,TGTGCCAGCAGTCCGGCTTCAGCGCACCACGGGGAAAAACTGTTTTTT,CASSPASAHHGEKLFF
TRBV7-3,NA,NA,TRBJ1-2,TGTGCCAGCAGCATCGGGGCAGGGAGGGATTTCTATGGCTACACCTTC,CASSIGAGRDFYGYTF
TRBV5-5,NA,NA,TRBJ2-2,TGTGCCAGCAGACTAAACGGACAGAAGAACACCGGGGAGCTGTTTTTT,CASRLNGQKNTGELFF
TRBV4-1,many,NA,TRBJ1-5,TGCGCCAGCAGCCAAGTAGTTCTGGGGGTTCAGCCCCAGCATTTT,CASSQVVLGVQPQHF
TRBV20-1,once,NA,TRBJ2-7,TGCAGTGCCTCTAGTACCAGCTCCAACGAGCAGTACTTC,CSASSTSSNEQYF
TRBV29-1,NA,NA,TRBJ1-1,TGCAGCGTTGAAGAGGATCCCAGGACTGAAGCTTTCTTT,CSVEEDPRTEAFF
TRBV5-1,NA,NA,TRBJ2-7,TGCGCCAGCAGCCCTTCGAGAGCCTACGAGCAGTACTTC,CASSPSRAYEQYF
TRBV9,NA,TRBD2,TRBJ2-7,TGTGCCAGCAGCCCCCATTGGCTAGCGGGAGACTACGAGCAGTACTTC,CASSPHWLAGDYEQYF
TRBV19,NA,NA,TRBJ2-7,TGTGCCAGTAGCAGTGGGACCCAGAGATCCTACGAGCAGTACTTC,CASSSGTQRSYEQYF
TRBV7-2,NA,NA,TRBJ2-5,TGTGCCAGCAGCACTTTCAGGGAGACCCAGTACTTC,CASSTFRETQYF
TRBV7-9,NA,NA,TRBJ1-2,TGTGCCAGCAGCTTAGAATCAGGGGACGGCTACACCTTC,CASSLESGDGYTF
TRBV5-1,NA,NA,TRBJ2-7,TGCGCCAGCAGCTTAAACCGGGACCCCACCTACGAGCAGTACTTC,CASSLNRDPTYEQYF
TRBV19,many,NA,TRBJ1-2,TGTGCCAGTAAAAGCTCGGCTGAAATTTGGGGGAGGGATGGCTACACCTTC,CASKSSAEIWGRDGYTF
TRBV2,NA,NA,TRBJ1-2,TGTGCCAGCAGGGGAACTAACTATGGCTACACCTTC,CASRGTNYGYTF
TRBV10-2,NA,NA,TRBJ1-6,TGCGCCAGCAGTTACTGTAATTCACCCCTCCACTTT,CASSYCNSPLHF
TRBV7-8,many,NA,TRBJ1-1,TGTGCCAGCAGCTTAGCACAGAAGGACATCTATGCCACGAACACTGAAGCTTTCTTT,CASSLAQKDIYATNTEAFF
TRBV20-1,NA,NA,TRBJ1-2,TGCAGTGCCGCCGTTCGAGGACGTCCTTATGGCTACACCTTC,CSAAVRGRPYGYTF
TRBV24-1,NA,NA,TRBJ1-1,TGTGCCACCAGTGATTTGGGACTTCGTGAAGCTTTCTTT,CATSDLGLREAFF
TRBV7-3,once,TRBD1,TRBJ2-7,TGTGCCAGCAGCTTAATTCCGGGGACAGGCGAGCAGTACTTC,CASSLIPGTGEQYF
TRBV4-1,NA,NA,TRBJ1-2,TGCGCCAGCAGCCATGGAGGGGGGCCCAACTATGGCTACACCTTC,CASSHGGGPNYGYTF
TRBV27,many,NA,TRBJ1-5,TGTGCCAGCAGCCCGACAGGTGAGAATCAGCCCCAGCATTTT,CASSPTGENQPQHF
TRBV12-3/TRBV12-4,NA,NA,TRBJ2-2,TGTGCCAGCAGTTTAGGGGGGAAGAACACCGGGGAGCTGTTTTTT,CASSLGGKNTGELFF
TRBV2,NA,NA,TRBJ2-7,TGTGCCAGCACCCTGCTTGTCGAGCAGTACTTC,CASTLLVEQYF
TRBV27,many,TRBD1,TRBJ2-7,TGTGCCAGCAGTTCTGGGACAGGGATAAACGAGCAGTACTTC,CASSSGTGINEQYF
TRBV20-1,many,NA,TRBJ1-1,TGCAGTGCTAGGGGCCTGAACACTGAAGCTTTCTTT,CSARGLNTEAFF
TRBV12-5,NA,NA,TRBJ2-7,TGTGCTAGTGGGCCTCCTACAGGGTATTCAAGCGAGCAGTACTTC,CASGPPTGYSSEQYF
TRBV5-1,NA,NA,TRBJ1-6,TGCGCCAGCAGCTTGGGGGAAATGGGTAATTCACCCCTCCACTTT,CASSLGEMGNSPLHF
TRBV6-5,many,NA,TRBJ2-7,TGTGCCAGCAGTTACTTGTCGGGGACAAGCTACGAGCAGTACTTC,CASSYLSGTSYEQYF
TRBV24-1,NA,TRBD2,TRBJ2-2,TGTGCCACCCGAGGGAGGGACACCGGGGAGCTGTTTTTT,CATRGRDTGELFF
TRBV10-1,many,NA,TRBJ1-1,TGCGCCAGCACCTCCCGATCGGGTGAAGCTTTCTTT,CASTSRSGEAFF
TRBV7-9,NA,NA,TRBJ1-5,TGTGCCAGCAGCCCCGCGGGGGGCTATGAGACCCAGCATTTT,CASSPAGGYETQHF
TRBV7-9,few,NA,TRBJ2-3,TGTGCCAGCAGCCCCAGACAGGTTGATACGCAGTATTTT,CASSPRQVDTQYF
TRBV19,NA,NA,TRBJ2-1,TGTGCCAGTAGTAACCAGGGTTGGTACAATGAGCAGTTCTTC,CASSNQGWYNEQFF
TRBV2,few,NA,TRBJ2-3,TGTGCCAGCGTCAGACCGTTTAGCACAGATACGCAGTATTTT,CASVRPFSTDTQYF
TRBV4-1,NA,NA,TRBJ2-7,TGCGCCAGCAGCCAAACCCTAGTCTCCTACGAGCAGTACTTC,CASSQTLVSYEQYF
TRBV20-1,NA,NA,TRBJ2-3,TGCAGTGCACTTCGAGATACGCAGTATTTT,CSALRDTQYF